This T cell receptor beta chain was sequenced in a study of blood T cells in healthy people across ages. Using a J-beta primer mix together with a sample-barcoded 5' primer, a second PCR was run for roughly 6 to 11 cycles. TCRdb reprocessed the 5' RACE reads with MiXCR, giving one entry per CDR3 protein. This sample yields over 1,500,000 distinct CDR3 sequences, of which roughly 49% are seen a single time; more than 2% belongs to the top ten. CDR1 is SQVTM and CDR2 is ANQGSEA in the germline V gene. The CDR3 sequence is 13 residues long. The TCR sequence derives from a woman aged 40 to 50 in good health. The source material was blood. V and J are TRBV29-1 and TRBJ2-7; 7 bases fit TRBD2. The DNA end lines up better with TRBJ2-5; the J call may be wrong. CDR3 amino acids: CSLSSDGGETQYF. In nucleotides, the CDR3 is TGCAGCTTATCATCGGACGGGGGGGAGACCCAGTACTTC.